The rows below give T cell receptor beta chains drawn from one sample of a study of T-cell reconstitution after alpha-beta-depleted transplantation in children. TCRdb recomputed calls from the PCR reads with MiXCR, one row per CDR3 protein. This table has about 350,000 distinct CDR3 sequences, 10% to 15% appearing once. The material sequenced was PBMCs, taken from the stem cell graft. These receptors were taken from a human donor who donated a stem cell graft to a child with Fanconi anemia. Both conserved end residues are part of each CDR3. The order of the fields is clone size, J gene, D gene, V gene, CDR3 protein, CDR3 DNA. A D gene is named only where the DNA matches it firmly. Part of the rows lack a size; the others show once, few, many or a class for expanded clones.

many | TRBJ1-5 | TRBD1 | TRBV29-1 | CSGGDREIPQPQHF | TGCAGCGGAGGAGACAGGGAAATACCCCAGCCCCAGCATTTT
many | TRBJ2-2 | - | TRBV12-3/TRBV12-4 | CASSLDNTGELFF | TGTGCCAGCAGTTTGGACAACACCGGGGAGCTGTTTTTT
- | TRBJ2-3 | TRBD1 | TRBV7-6 | CASSLGLQGGTDTQYF | TGTGCCAGCAGCTTAGGATTGCAGGGGGGCACAGATACGCAGTATTTT
few | TRBJ1-1 | - | TRBV6-2/TRBV6-3 | CASRDRDTEAFF | TGTGCCAGCAGGGACCGGGACACTGAAGCTTTCTTT
- | TRBJ2-1 | - | TRBV3-1 | CASSHSQGGLLFF | TGTGCCAGCAGCCATTCCCAGGGGGGGCTGTTGTTCTTC
- | TRBJ1-4 | - | TRBV7-9 | CASSLAQATSYEKLFF | TGTGCCAGCAGCTTAGCGCAGGCGACTAGCTATGAAAAACTGTTTTTT
few | TRBJ1-2 | TRBD1 | TRBV5-1 | CASSTPGQVVF | TGCGCCAGCAGCACACCGGGACAGGTGGTCTTC
- | TRBJ2-6 | - | TRBV2 | CASSGGSLGANVLTF | TGTGCCAGCAGTGGGGGTTCCCTCGGGGCCAACGTCCTGACTTTC
few | TRBJ2-2 | - | TRBV7-8 | CASSRHENTGELFF | TGTGCCAGCAGCCGACACGAAAACACCGGGGAGCTGTTTTTT
- | TRBJ2-2 | - | TRBV29-1 | CSVGRKSTGELFF | TGCAGCGTTGGCAGGAAAAGCACCGGGGAGCTGTTTTTT
few | TRBJ2-3 | - | TRBV6-1 | CASRQRRGDTQYF | TGTGCCAGCAGACAACGGCGGGGCGATACGCAGTATTTT
- | TRBJ2-5 | TRBD2 | TRBV6-1 | CASSVRVAGEETQYF | TGTGCCAGCAGCGTCCGGGTAGCGGGGGAAGAGACCCAGTACTTC
- | TRBJ2-7 | TRBD1 | TRBV2 | CAQLRDRNSYEQYF | TGTGCCCAACTCCGGGACAGAAACTCCTACGAGCAGTACTTC
many | TRBJ2-1 | TRBD1 | TRBV2 | CASSPQGGSYNEQFF | TGTGCCAGCAGTCCACAGGGGGGCTCCTACAATGAGCAGTTCTTC
- | TRBJ1-5 | TRBD1 | TRBV12-3/TRBV12-4 | CASSPTGGHQPQHF | TGTGCCAGCAGCCCTACAGGGGGCCATCAGCCCCAGCATTTT
- | TRBJ1-5 | - | TRBV19 | CASSITDNNQPQHF | TGTGCCAGTAGTATCACCGACAATAATCAGCCCCAGCATTTT
few | TRBJ2-7 | - | TRBV7-9 | CASSPRDKSYEQYF | TGTGCCAGCAGCCCCCGGGACAAGTCGTACGAGCAGTACTTC
many | TRBJ2-1 | TRBD2 | TRBV9 | CASSVFLAGGNEQFF | TGTGCCAGCAGCGTATTTCTAGCGGGGGGGAATGAGCAGTTCTTC
- | TRBJ1-4 | - | TRBV4-3 | CASSQDLREPTNEKLFF | TGCGCCAGCAGCCAAGATTTGCGGGAACCAACTAATGAAAAACTGTTTTTT
few | TRBJ1-1 | - | TRBV5-1 | CASSRTGAMNTEAFF | TGCGCCAGCAGCCGGACCGGGGCCATGAACACTGAAGCTTTCTTT
- | TRBJ1-2 | TRBD1 | TRBV2 | CASRPQGASGYTF | TGTGCCAGCAGACCTCAGGGGGCGAGTGGCTACACCTTC
- | TRBJ1-4 | - | TRBV7-9 | CASRHRDRNEKLFF | TGTGCCAGCAGACACAGGGATAGGAATGAAAAACTGTTTTTT
few | TRBJ2-3 | - | TRBV11-2 | CASSPDFRMNTQYF | TGTGCCAGCAGCCCGGACTTTAGAATGAATACGCAGTATTTT
many | TRBJ1-2 | - | TRBV28 | CASSLKGSRGYTF | TGTGCCAGCAGTTTAAAGGGTTCAAGGGGCTACACCTTC
- | TRBJ2-5 | - | TRBV20-1 | CSARDSKQETQYF | TGCAGTGCTAGAGACAGCAAACAAGAGACCCAGTACTTC
few | TRBJ1-2 | - | TRBV20-1 | CSASSGVNYGYTF | TGCAGTGCTAGTTCAGGGGTCAACTATGGCTACACCTTC
many | TRBJ1-1 | - | TRBV13 | CASGERMNTEAFF | TGTGCCAGCGGGGAAAGGATGAACACTGAAGCTTTCTTT
few | TRBJ2-3 | TRBD1 | TRBV20-1 | CSVNPLGTGSGTDTQYF | TGCAGTGTGAATCCACTTGGGACAGGGAGTGGCACAGATACGCAGTATTTT
- | TRBJ2-1 | - | TRBV18 | CASSPYLAASYNEQFF | TGTGCCAGCTCACCATATCTGGCTGCCTCCTACAATGAGCAGTTCTTC
few | TRBJ2-6 | - | TRBV5-6 | CASRDLLSSGANVLTF | TGTGCCAGCAGAGACCTTCTATCCTCTGGGGCCAACGTCCTGACTTTC
many | TRBJ1-1 | - | TRBV7-9 | CASKLSSSSEAFF | TGTGCCAGCAAACTCAGCTCAAGCTCTGAAGCTTTCTTT
few | TRBJ2-1 | - | TRBV5-1 | CASRSGLSSYNEQFF | TGCGCCAGCAGATCGGGCCTCAGCTCCTACAATGAGCAGTTCTTC
- | TRBJ1-2 | - | TRBV12-3/TRBV12-4 | CASSFSGSDYGYTF | TGTGCCAGCAGTTTTAGCGGAAGTGACTATGGCTACACCTTC
- | TRBJ1-2 | - | TRBV4-3 | CASSQGLVRGRVNYGYTF | TGCGCCAGCAGCCAAGGCCTGGTGCGAGGACGGGTGAACTATGGCTACACCTTC
- | TRBJ2-1 | - | TRBV7-4 | CASSLAICYNEQFF | TGTGCCAGCAGCTTAGCCATCTGCTACAATGAGCAGTTCTTC
- | TRBJ2-1 | TRBD2 | TRBV18 | CASSPRAGGYNEQFF | TGTGCCAGCTCACCACGTGCGGGGGGCTACAATGAGCAGTTCTTC
few | TRBJ2-1 | TRBD2 | TRBV5-1 | CASSAGTNTGDEQFF | TGCGCCAGCAGCGCCGGGACTAACACCGGTGATGAGCAGTTCTTC
- | TRBJ1-1 | TRBD1 | TRBV7-9 | CASSFGRTGNTEAFF | TGTGCCAGCAGCTTTGGGAGGACAGGGAACACTGAAGCTTTCTTT
few | TRBJ2-2 | - | TRBV29-1 | CSVASYTGELFF | TGCAGCGTTGCTTCATACACCGGGGAGCTGTTTTTT
- | TRBJ2-5 | - | TRBV20-1 | CSARGFQETQYF | TGCAGTGCTAGGGGATTTCAAGAGACCCAGTACTTC
- | TRBJ1-5 | TRBD1 | TRBV12-3/TRBV12-4 | CASSLDRGRSNQPQHF | TGTGCCAGCAGTTTGGACAGGGGCAGGAGCAATCAGCCCCAGCATTTT
- | TRBJ1-2 | - | TRBV19 | CASSSRLTVSSYGYTF | TGTGCCAGTAGTAGTCGGTTGACAGTTTCATCCTATGGCTACACCTTC
few | TRBJ2-1 | - | TRBV7-8 | CASSLGVQYEQFF | TGTGCCAGCAGCTTAGGTGTCCAGTATGAGCAGTTCTTC
few | TRBJ2-2 | - | TRBV24-1 | CATSEKQTGELFF | TGTGCCACCAGTGAGAAGCAGACCGGGGAGCTGTTTTTT
many | TRBJ1-2 | TRBD1 | TRBV4-1 | CASSQTGTGWEGYTF | TGCGCCAGCAGCCAAACCGGGACAGGTTGGGAAGGCTACACCTTC
few | TRBJ1-3 | - | TRBV5-1 | CASSLAMGTGNTIYF | TGCGCCAGCAGCTTGGCGATGGGTACTGGAAACACCATATATTTT
many | TRBJ2-7 | - | TRBV5-1 | CASSLEWGHAEQYF | TGCGCCAGCAGCTTGGAGTGGGGGCATGCCGAGCAGTACTTC
few | TRBJ1-2 | - | TRBV12-3/TRBV12-4 | CASSRGEGYTF | TGTGCCAGCTCCAGGGGTGAGGGCTACACCTTC
- | TRBJ1-4 | - | TRBV5-1 | CASSLSTGEKLFF | TGCGCCAGCAGCTTGAGTACGGGTGAAAAACTGTTTTTT
- | TRBJ1-2 | - | TRBV5-4 | CASKPEGNYGYTF | TGTGCCAGCAAGCCAGAGGGTAACTATGGCTACACCTTC
many | TRBJ2-6 | TRBD1 | TRBV5-5 | CASSLAGQGSGANVLTF | TGTGCCAGCAGCTTGGCAGGACAGGGGTCTGGGGCCAACGTCCTGACTTTC
many | TRBJ2-7 | - | TRBV20-1 | CSARDQGQALEQYF | TGCAGTGCTAGAGATCAGGGCCAGGCTCTCGAGCAGTACTTC
few | TRBJ1-2 | - | TRBV2 | CASSEATSNYGYTF | TGTGCCAGCAGTGAAGCCACTTCTAACTATGGCTACACCTTC
many | TRBJ2-2 | - | TRBV12-3/TRBV12-4 | CASSLGAGGYTGELFF | TGTGCCAGCAGTTTAGGGGCAGGGGGGTACACCGGGGAGCTGTTTTTT
many | TRBJ2-5 | - | TRBV11-2 | CASSLGSSQGWKTQYF | TGTGCCAGCAGCTTAGGGTCCTCCCAGGGTTGGAAGACCCAGTACTTC
many | TRBJ1-3 | TRBD1 | TRBV12-3/TRBV12-4 | CASSRTGEGNTIYF | TGTGCCAGCAGTCGGACAGGGGAAGGAAACACCATATATTTT
many | TRBJ2-5 | - | TRBV6-5 | CASSYSGTQYF | TGTGCCAGCAGTTATTCCGGGACCCAGTACTTC
many | TRBJ1-1 | - | TRBV28 | CASRIQGIAEAFF | TGTGCCAGCAGAATACAGGGTATCGCTGAAGCTTTCTTT
- | TRBJ1-2 | - | TRBV5-6 | CASSLWVQLSLYGYTF | TGTGCCAGCAGCTTGTGGGTACAACTCTCCCTATATGGCTACACCTTC